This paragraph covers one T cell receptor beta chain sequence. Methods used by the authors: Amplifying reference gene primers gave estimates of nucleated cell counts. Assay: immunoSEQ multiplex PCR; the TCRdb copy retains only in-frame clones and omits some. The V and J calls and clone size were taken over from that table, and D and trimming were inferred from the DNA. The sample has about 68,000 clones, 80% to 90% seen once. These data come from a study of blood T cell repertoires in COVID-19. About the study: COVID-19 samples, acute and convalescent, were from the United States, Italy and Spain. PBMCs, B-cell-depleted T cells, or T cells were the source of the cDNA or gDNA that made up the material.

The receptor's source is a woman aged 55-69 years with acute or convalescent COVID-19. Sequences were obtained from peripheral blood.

The CDR3, as DNA: TGTGCCACCAGTGATTTTCGGTCGGGCGGGAGTTCCTACAATGAGCAGTTCTTC. Translating gives CATSDFRSGGSSYNEQFF. This chain uses TRBV24-1 with TRBJ2-1, with 7 positions matching TRBD2. Germline V gene sequence: CDR1 KGHDR, CDR2 SFDVKD. This CDR3 comprises 18 residues. The J segment lost 1 base and the V segment lost 1 base, leaving 9 bases of the junction unmatched.